A selection of T cell receptor beta chains follows, all from one sample in a study of glioma-infiltrating T cells after dendritic cell vaccination. Libraries were prepared by immunoSEQ multiplex PCR; TCRdb keeps only in-frame clonotypes and omits some of them. The sample shows approximately 110,000 clones, around 90% of them seen only once. The specimen was blood, collected after dendritic cell vaccination. The receptor set was obtained from a human donor with glioblastoma. CDR3s include the opening cysteine and the closing phenylalanine or tryptophan. Each record gives: J gene, D gene, V gene, CDR3 protein, CDR3 DNA. The D gene is left open where the match is weak.

J: TRBJ2-7; D: TRBD2; V: TRBV10-2; CDR3: CVAGASGSYEQYF; DNA: TGCGTCGCCGGGGCTAGCGGCTCCTACGAGCAGTACTTC
J: TRBJ1-3; D: .; V: TRBV6-1; CDR3: CASSEFSESSGNTIYF; DNA: TGTGCCAGCAGTGAGTTTTCCGAGTCCTCTGGAAACACCATATATTTT
J: TRBJ1-2; D: TRBD1; V: TRBV11-2; CDR3: CASSPGGPYGYTF; DNA: TGTGCCAGCAGCCCAGGGGGGCCCTATGGCTACACCTTC
J: TRBJ1-4; D: .; V: TRBV30; CDR3: CAWSGTEVNEKLFF; DNA: TGTGCCTGGAGTGGGACAGAGGTTAATGAAAAACTGTTTTTT
J: TRBJ1-2; D: TRBD1; V: TRBV14; CDR3: CASSPSRGRGYTF; DNA: TGTGCCAGCAGCCCTTCGAGGGGGCGAGGCTACACCTTC
J: TRBJ2-2; D: .; V: TRBV7-9; CDR3: CASSPGTENTGELFF; DNA: TGTGCCAGCAGCCCCGGGACTGAGAACACCGGGGAGCTGTTTTTT
J: TRBJ2-2; D: TRBD2; V: TRBV4-2; CDR3: CASSQDQGLAGETGELFF; DNA: TGTGCCAGCAGCCAAGATCAAGGACTAGCGGGAGAAACCGGGGAGCTGTTTTTT
J: TRBJ2-7; D: .; V: TRBV21-1; CDR3: CASTLSRGRGYEQYF; DNA: TGTGCCAGCACCTTAAGTAGGGGGAGAGGGTACGAGCAGTACTTC
J: TRBJ2-1; D: TRBD2; V: TRBV7-3; CDR3: CASSGSASGLKEQFF; DNA: TGTGCCAGCAGCGGTTCGGCTAGCGGGCTGAAGGAGCAGTTCTTC
J: TRBJ1-2; D: .; V: TRBV20-1; CDR3: CSAREGYGYTF; DNA: TGCAGTGCTAGGGAGGGGTATGGCTACACCTTC
J: TRBJ1-3; D: .; V: TRBV7-2; CDR3: CASSLTGSGNTIYF; DNA: TGTGCCAGCAGCTTAACAGGGTCCGGAAACACCATATATTTT
J: TRBJ2-2; D: TRBD1; V: TRBV2; CDR3: CTSSGTGTGELFF; DNA: TGCACTAGCTCTGGGACAGGCACCGGGGAGCTGTTTTTT
J: TRBJ2-7; D: TRBD2; V: TRBV4-2; CDR3: CASSEGLETYEQYF; DNA: TGTGCCAGCAGCGAGGGACTAGAAACCTACGAGCAGTACTTC
J: TRBJ2-2; D: .; V: TRBV18; CDR3: CASSLAQGSNTGELFF; DNA: TGTGCCAGCTCTTTAGCCCAGGGGTCGAACACCGGGGAGCTGTTTTTT
J: TRBJ1-1; D: .; V: TRBV30; CDR3: CAYSKEAAGTEAFF; DNA: TGTGCCTACTCAAAGGAAGCGGCCGGCACTGAAGCTTTCTTT
J: TRBJ2-7; D: TRBD1; V: TRBV18; CDR3: CASSRRTGSYEQYF; DNA: TGTGCCAGCTCCCGCCGGACAGGGTCCTACGAGCAGTACTTC
J: TRBJ2-3; D: TRBD2; V: TRBV2; CDR3: CASRTSGRTDTQYF; DNA: TGTGCCAGCAGGACTAGCGGGCGCACAGATACGCAGTATTTT
J: TRBJ2-2; D: .; V: TRBV19; CDR3: CASSNRGTGELFF; DNA: TGTGCCAGTAGTAACAGAGGGACCGGGGAGCTGTTTTTT